What follows are 21 T cell receptor beta chains derived from one specimen sequenced in a study of blood T cells in healthy people across ages. Alongside a J-beta primer mix, a sample-barcoded 5' primer served in a second PCR lasting about 6 to 11 cycles. TCRdb re-called the 5' RACE reads through MiXCR, storing one row per CDR3 protein. The sample lists nearly 800,000 distinct CDR3 sequences, around 25% occurring once. The data were also submitted as part of a second study, on T cells of mothers and their children.

Sequenced sample: blood. The origin of the receptors is a boy aged 5 to 17 in good health.

This clonotype appeared a few times. The DNA of the CDR3 is TGCAGCGTTGAAGACCCTACAGGGGCGGGGGGCTACACCTTC. Translated, it gives CSVEDPTGAGGYTF. This chain connects TRBV29-1 to TRBJ1-2; 7 bases fit TRBD1. Germline CDR1 SQVTM, CDR2 ANQGSEA. The CDR3 consists of 14 residues. J gave up 8 bases and V 0 bases, and 9 bases lay outside the gene matches.

In this sample, this clonotype turned up a few times. The CDR3 protein is CASSSTIATGDPQETQYF. The DNA of the CDR3 is TGTGCCAGCAGCTCTACTATCGCTACAGGGGACCCCCAAGAGACCCAGTACTTC. The chain uses TRBV7-2 and TRBJ2-5; the match to TRBD1 covers 7 bases. CDR1 and CDR2 from the germline V gene are SGHTA and FQGNSA. There are 18 residues in the CDR3. V gave up 4 bases and J gave up 1 base; unmatched junction bases: 15.

This clonotype showed up just once. The chain carries TRBV6-6 and TRBJ2-2, with 7 nucleotides matching TRBD2. Trimming cost V 5 bases and J 5 bases; bases outside gene matches: 5. The CDR3 runs 14 residues. CDR1 is MNHNY and CDR2 is SVGAGI in the germline V gene (reference sequence). The chain's CDR3 is CASSALLATGELFF. The CDR3 region has the DNA TGTGCCAGCAGTGCCCTACTAGCGACCGGGGAGCTGTTTTTT.

This chain joins TRBV27 and TRBJ2-2; D may be TRBD1 (6 bases). Germline V gene data show CDR1 as MNHEY and CDR2 as SMNVEV (reference sequence). This CDR3 contains 17 residues. V dropped 2 bases and J dropped 5 bases, with 18 bases sitting between them. CDR3 in amino acids: CASSLLLGATRTGELFF. DNA for the CDR3: TGTGCCAGCAGTTTACTATTGGGGGCGACGCGGACCGGGGAGCTGTTTTTT.

This rearrangement joins TRBV28 to TRBJ1-5, with 7 bases lining up with TRBD1. The CDR3 runs to 15 residues. V lost 2 bases and J lost 4; bases outside the gene matches: 5. Germline-derived CDR1 and CDR2 are MDHEN and SYDVKM. CDR3 sequence: CASSLRPGGNQPQHF. The CDR3 region has the DNA TGTGCCAGCAGTTTACGACCAGGGGGGAATCAGCCCCAGCATTTT.

This clonotype was recorded a few times. The rearrangement links TRBV7-9 to TRBJ2-5; TRBD2 aligns across 11 bases. The DNA end is a closer match to TRBJ2-1, so the J assignment may be wrong. The CDR3 sequence is 16 residues long. The germline V gene has CDR1 SEHNR and CDR2 FQNEAQ (reference sequence). CDR3 nucleotide sequence: TGTGCCAGCAGCTTCGGTACTAGCGGGAGTTCGGTTGAGCAGTTCTTC. Its translation: CASSFGTSGSSVEQFF.

CDR3 in DNA: TGCAGCGTCGCCCCCGGGAGAGGGTTTAACTATGGCTACACCTTC. It yields the protein CSVAPGRGFNYGYTF. The chain joins TRBV29-1 to TRBJ1-2; no clear D gene. Trimming cost V 6 bases and J 1 base, with 18 bases left between them. This CDR3 has 15 residues. Germline CDR1 and CDR2: SQVTM and ANQGSEA.

The J gene is TRBJ2-5, the V gene TRBV24-1; the match to TRBD1 covers 11 bases. The J call is doubtful: the DNA matches TRBJ2-7 better. This CDR3 comprises 16 residues. In germline, CDR1 is KGHDR, CDR2 SFDVKD. The CDR3 loop reads CATSDPGTGGRAEQYF. The CDR3 region has the DNA TGTGCCACCAGTGACCCCGGGACAGGGGGTCGTGCCGAGCAGTACTTC.

The rearrangement joins TRBV4-3 to TRBJ2-3; 8 nucleotides agree with TRBD1. Germline values: CDR1 LGHNA, CDR2 YSLEER. With V trimmed by 1 base and J by 0 bases, 3 bases remained unmatched. There are 16 residues in the CDR3. The DNA of the CDR3 is TGCGCCAGCAGCCAAGGACAGGGGATTAGCACAGATACGCAGTATTTT. It encodes CASSQGQGISTDTQYF.

In its sample, this clonotype was seen a few times. V gene TRBV9 combines with J gene TRBJ2-7; 9 bases fit TRBD1. J gave up 4 bases and V 3 bases, and 8 bases lay outside the gene matches. The CDR3 extends over 15 amino acids. In germline, CDR1 is SGDLS, CDR2 YYNGEE. This CDR3 is CASSAGQGFPYEQYF. The CDR3 bases are TGTGCCAGCAGCGCGGGACAGGGTTTTCCTTACGAGCAGTACTTC.

The J gene is TRBJ2-1, the V gene TRBV20-1; D not resolved. Trimming shortened V by 5 bases and J by 8 bases, and 19 bases separated the two germline ends. This CDR3 is 14 amino acids long. Germline V CDR1 and CDR2: DFQATT, SNEGSKA (reference sequence). The CDR3 sequence: CSAPPNPPGDEQFF. In DNA form, the CDR3 reads TGCAGTGCTCCGCCCAACCCCCCTGGGGATGAGCAGTTCTTC.

Details on this clonotype: At one end the junction does not follow the germline gene, possibly because of a read error. This sequence joins TRBV7-9 and TRBJ2-5; 7 nucleotides match TRBD1. The CDR3 has 15 residues. Germline CDR1 is SEHNR and CDR2 is FQNEAQ (reference sequence). CDR3 protein: CASSPYPTGQETQCF. CDR3 sequence (DNA): TGTGCCAGCAGCCCATACCCGACAGGGCAGGAGACCCAGTGCTTC.

There are a few counts of this clonotype. The V gene is TRBV7-9, the J gene TRBJ1-2; 8 bases fit TRBD1. This CDR3 region has 16 residues. The germline CDR1 and CDR2 sequences are SEHNR and FQNEAQ (reference sequence). V shed 1 base and J 0 bases; nucleotides not matched to a gene: 4. The CDR3 DNA follows: TGTGCCAGCAGCTTAGGGACAGGGAGCTCTAACTATGGCTACACCTTC. This translates into CASSLGTGSSNYGYTF.

V and J are TRBV4-1 and TRBJ1-1, with D unresolved. The CDR3 runs 15 residues. Germline CDR1 and CDR2: MGHRA and YSYEKL. V dropped 1 base and J dropped 1 base, with 10 bases sitting between them. CDR3 DNA: TGCGCCAGCAGCCAAGCTCCGGCAGGGAACACTGAAGCTTTCTTT. This translates into CASSQAPAGNTEAFF.

J is TRBJ2-1 and V is TRBV29-1; D not resolved. This CDR3 comprises 13 residues. In germline, CDR1 is SQVTM, CDR2 ANQGSEA. The V and J ends lost 4 bases and 0 bases respectively, with 7 bases between them. The CDR3 reads CSVARSSYNEQFF. The CDR3 coding sequence is TGCAGCGTTGCCAGGAGCTCCTACAATGAGCAGTTCTTC.

This clonotype has more than one count but fewer than ten. The rearrangement joins TRBV10-3 to TRBJ2-5; 14 nucleotides line up with TRBD2. The CDR3 is made up of 15 amino acids. Trimming cost V 6 bases and J 1 base; bases outside gene matches: 1. The germline V gene encodes CDR1 ENHRY and CDR2 SYGVKD. The chain's CDR3 is CAIRGTSGGQETQYF. CDR3 coding DNA: TGTGCCATCAGAGGGACTAGCGGGGGCCAAGAGACCCAGTACTTC.

This clonotype was counted between two and nine times. V gene TRBV20-1 combines with J gene TRBJ1-1; D is perhaps TRBD1 (5 bases). V lost 3 bases, J lost 5 bases, and 10 bases lay in between. CDR1 DFQATT and CDR2 SNEGSKA come from the germline V gene (reference sequence). This CDR3 has 12 residues. This CDR3 is CSARGGTTEAFF. CDR3 DNA: TGCAGTGCTAGGGGGGGAACTACTGAAGCTTTCTTT.

This rearrangement joins TRBV4-3 to TRBJ1-1; tentative D call: TRBD1 (5 bases). The germline V and J ends were trimmed by 2 bases and 6 bases, with 10 bases remaining between them. CDR3 length equals 13 residues. Germline CDR1 reads LGHNA; CDR2 reads YSLEER. As DNA, the CDR3 is TGCGCCAGCAGCCAACAGGGTGGGGCTGAAGCTTTCTTT. Translated: CASSQQGGAEAFF.

The V gene is TRBV6-1, the J gene TRBJ2-2; no reliable D call. CDR1 MNHNS and CDR2 SASEGT come from the germline V gene. The V end lost 5 bases, the J end lost 2 bases, and 6 bases lay between the germline ends. The CDR3 consists of 13 residues. The chain's CDR3 is CASSRQNTGELFF. In DNA form, the CDR3 reads TGTGCCAGCAGTAGACAAAACACCGGGGAGCTGTTTTTT.

This clonotype was picked up many times. The chain couples TRBV9 to TRBJ2-1; D not resolved. CDR3 length: 15 residues. The germline gives CDR1 SGDLS, CDR2 YYNGEE. V lost 0 bases, J lost 0 bases, and 7 bases lay in between. This chain's CDR3 is CASSVELLSYNEQFF. CDR3 bases: TGTGCCAGCAGCGTAGAGCTACTCTCCTACAATGAGCAGTTCTTC.

The rearrangement uses TRBV5-1 and TRBJ2-5, with 7 positions matching TRBD1. The ends lost 3 bases at V and 1 base at J; junction bases unmatched: 6. This CDR3 comprises 15 residues. Germline V CDR1 and CDR2: SGHRS, YFSETQ. CDR3 sequence (DNA): TGCGCCAGCAGCTGGACGGGACAGACCCAAGAGACCCAGTACTTC. Protein sequence: CASSWTGQTQETQYF.